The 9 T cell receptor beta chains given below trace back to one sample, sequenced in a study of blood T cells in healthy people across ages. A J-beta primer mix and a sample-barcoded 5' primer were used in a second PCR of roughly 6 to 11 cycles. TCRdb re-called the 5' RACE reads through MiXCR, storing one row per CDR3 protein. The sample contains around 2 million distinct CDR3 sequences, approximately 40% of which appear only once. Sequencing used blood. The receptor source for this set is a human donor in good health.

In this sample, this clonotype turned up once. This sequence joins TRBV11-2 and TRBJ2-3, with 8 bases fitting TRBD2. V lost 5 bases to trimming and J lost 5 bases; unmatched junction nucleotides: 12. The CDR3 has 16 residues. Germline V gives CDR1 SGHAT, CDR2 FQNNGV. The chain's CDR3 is CASSPSGGTTGDTQYF. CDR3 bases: TGTGCCAGCAGCCCATCGGGGGGGACGACGGGAGATACGCAGTATTTT.

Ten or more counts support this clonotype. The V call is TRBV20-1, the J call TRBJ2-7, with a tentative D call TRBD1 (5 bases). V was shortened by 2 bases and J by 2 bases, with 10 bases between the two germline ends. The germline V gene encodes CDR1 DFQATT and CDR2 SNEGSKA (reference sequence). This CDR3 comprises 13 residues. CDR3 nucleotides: TGCAGTGCTAGAACAGGTATCACCTACGAGCAGTACTTC. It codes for CSARTGITYEQYF.

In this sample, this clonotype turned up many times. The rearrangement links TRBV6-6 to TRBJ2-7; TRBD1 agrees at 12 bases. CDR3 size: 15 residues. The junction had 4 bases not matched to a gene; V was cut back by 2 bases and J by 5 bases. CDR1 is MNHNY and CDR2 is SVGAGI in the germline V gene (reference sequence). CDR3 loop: CASSYPGQGANEQYF. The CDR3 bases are TGTGCCAGCAGTTACCCGGGACAGGGGGCTAACGAGCAGTACTTC.

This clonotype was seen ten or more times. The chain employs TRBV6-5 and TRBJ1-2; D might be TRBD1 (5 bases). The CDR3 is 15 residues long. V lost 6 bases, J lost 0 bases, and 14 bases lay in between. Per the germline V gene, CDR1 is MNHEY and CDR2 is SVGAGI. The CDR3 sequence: CASRLGRLANYGYTF. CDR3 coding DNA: TGTGCCAGCAGATTGGGACGTCTAGCTAACTATGGCTACACCTTC.

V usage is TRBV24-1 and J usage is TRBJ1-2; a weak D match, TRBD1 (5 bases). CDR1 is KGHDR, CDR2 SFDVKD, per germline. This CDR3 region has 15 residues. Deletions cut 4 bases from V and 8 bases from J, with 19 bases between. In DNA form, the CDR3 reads TGTGCCACCAGTGACCCGACAGAGGCTAAGATGGGCTACACCTTC. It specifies CATSDPTEAKMGYTF.

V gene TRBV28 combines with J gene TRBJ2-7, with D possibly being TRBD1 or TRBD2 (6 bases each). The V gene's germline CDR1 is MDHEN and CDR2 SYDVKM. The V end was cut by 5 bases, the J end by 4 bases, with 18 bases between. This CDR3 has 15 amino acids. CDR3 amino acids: CASSPGLGGEYEQYF. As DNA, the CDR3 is TGTGCCAGCAGTCCGGGGTTGGGGGGCGAATACGAGCAGTACTTC.

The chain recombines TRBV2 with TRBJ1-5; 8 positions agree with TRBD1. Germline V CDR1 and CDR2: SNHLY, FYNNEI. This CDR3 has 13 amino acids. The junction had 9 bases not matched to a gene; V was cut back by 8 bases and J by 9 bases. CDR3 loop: CASGGQGILPQHF. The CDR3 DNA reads TGTGCCAGCGGCGGACAGGGTATACTGCCCCAGCATTTT.

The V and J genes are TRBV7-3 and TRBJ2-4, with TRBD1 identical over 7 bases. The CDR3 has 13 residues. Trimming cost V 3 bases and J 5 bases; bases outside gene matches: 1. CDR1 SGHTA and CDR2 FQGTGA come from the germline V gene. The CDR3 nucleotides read TGTGCCAGCAGCTTCGACAGGGAAAACATTCAGTACTTC. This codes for CASSFDRENIQYF.

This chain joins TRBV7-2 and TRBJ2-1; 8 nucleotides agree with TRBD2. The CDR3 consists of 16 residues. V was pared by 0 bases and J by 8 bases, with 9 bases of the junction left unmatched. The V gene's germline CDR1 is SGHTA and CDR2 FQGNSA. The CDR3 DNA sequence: TGTGCCAGCAGCTTAGCCGGGGGACTAGGAAGTCATGAGCAGTTCTTC. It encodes CASSLAGGLGSHEQFF.